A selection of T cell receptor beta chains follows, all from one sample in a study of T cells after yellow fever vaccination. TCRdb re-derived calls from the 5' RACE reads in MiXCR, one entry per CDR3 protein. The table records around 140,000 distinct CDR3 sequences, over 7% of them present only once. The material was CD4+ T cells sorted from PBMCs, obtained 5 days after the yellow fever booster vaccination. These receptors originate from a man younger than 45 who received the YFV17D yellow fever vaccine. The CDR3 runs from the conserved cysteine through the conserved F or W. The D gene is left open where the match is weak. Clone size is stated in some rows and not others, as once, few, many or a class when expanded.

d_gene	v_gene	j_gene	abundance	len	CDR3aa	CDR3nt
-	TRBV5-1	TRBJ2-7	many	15	CASSPGHTATYEQYF	TGCGCCAGCAGCCCAGGACATACAGCTACCTACGAGCAGTACTTC
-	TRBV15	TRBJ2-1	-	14	CATRTRAKYNEQFF	TGTGCCACCAGAACTAGAGCCAAGTACAATGAGCAGTTCTTC
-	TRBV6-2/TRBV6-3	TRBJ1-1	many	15	CASSYPFGGVTEAFF	TGTGCCAGCAGTTACCCTTTCGGAGGAGTTACTGAAGCTTTCTTT
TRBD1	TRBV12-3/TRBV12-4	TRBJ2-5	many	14	CASSYGTAQETQYF	TGTGCCAGCAGTTATGGGACAGCCCAAGAGACCCAGTACTTC
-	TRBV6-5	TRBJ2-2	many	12	CASSKGVRELFF	TGTGCCAGCTCGAAAGGGGTCCGGGAGCTGTTTTTT
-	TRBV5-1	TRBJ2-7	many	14	CASSSTGFPYEQYF	TGCGCCAGCAGCTCAACAGGGTTCCCCTACGAGCAGTACTTC
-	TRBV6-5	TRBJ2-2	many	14	CASRPGPNTGELFF	TGTGCCAGCAGGCCGGGCCCGAACACCGGGGAGCTGTTTTTT
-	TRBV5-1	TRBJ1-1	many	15	CASSHLQGTVTEAFF	TGCGCCAGCAGCCATCTTCAGGGGACGGTCACTGAAGCTTTCTTT
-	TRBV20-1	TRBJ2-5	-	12	CSASHRDETQYF	TGCAGTGCTAGTCACCGGGACGAGACCCAGTACTTC
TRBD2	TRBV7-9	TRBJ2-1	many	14	CASSLASGRGEQFF	TGTGCCAGCAGCTTAGCGAGCGGGAGGGGAGAGCAGTTCTTC
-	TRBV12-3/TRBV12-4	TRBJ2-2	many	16	CASSFGSLGNTGELFF	TGTGCCAGCAGTTTTGGTTCCTTAGGTAACACCGGGGAGCTGTTTTTT
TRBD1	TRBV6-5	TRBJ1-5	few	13	CASETGNNQPQHF	TGTGCCAGCGAGACAGGGAACAATCAGCCCCAGCATTTT
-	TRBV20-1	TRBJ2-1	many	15	CSAVDIQRLYNEQFF	TGCAGTGCTGTAGACATCCAAAGGCTCTACAATGAGCAGTTCTTC
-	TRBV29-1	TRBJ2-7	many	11	CSAGDLREQYF	TGCAGCGCCGGGGATCTGAGGGAGCAGTACTTC
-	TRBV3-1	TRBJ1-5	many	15	CASSHGSGGNQPQHF	TGTGCCAGCAGCCATGGTTCAGGGGGCAATCAGCCCCAGCATTTT
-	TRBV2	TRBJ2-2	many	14	CASSKDTYTGELFF	TGTGCCAGCAGCAAGGACACATACACCGGGGAGCTGTTTTTT
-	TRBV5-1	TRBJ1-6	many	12	CASSPNNSPLHF	TGCGCCAGCAGCCCGAATAATTCACCCCTCCACTTT
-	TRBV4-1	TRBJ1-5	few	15	CASSQGTALNQPQHF	TGCGCCAGCAGCCAAGGGACAGCCCTCAATCAGCCCCAGCATTTT
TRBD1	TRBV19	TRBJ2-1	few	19	CASSSGTGGFKREYNEQFF	TGTGCCAGTAGTAGTGGGACAGGGGGCTTCAAGCGGGAGTACAATGAGCAGTTCTTC
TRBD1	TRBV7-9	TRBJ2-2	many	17	CASSIPLGTGRTGELFF	TGTGCCAGCAGTATCCCCCTAGGGACAGGACGGACCGGGGAGCTGTTTTTT
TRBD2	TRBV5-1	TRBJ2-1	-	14	CASSSVTSFSEQFF	TGCGCCAGCAGCTCCGTGACTAGCTTCAGTGAGCAGTTCTTC
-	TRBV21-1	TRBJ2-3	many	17	CASSKGSIFPSTDTQYF	TGTGCCAGCAGCAAAGGCAGTATTTTTCCTAGCACAGATACGCAGTATTTT
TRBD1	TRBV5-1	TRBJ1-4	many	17	CASSPTGGPGQGEKLFF	TGCGCCAGCAGCCCGACAGGGGGACCTGGGCAGGGTGAAAAACTGTTTTTT
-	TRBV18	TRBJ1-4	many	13	CASSPVGNEKLFF	TGTGCCAGCTCACCGGTCGGTAATGAAAAACTGTTTTTT
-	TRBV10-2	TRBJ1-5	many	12	CASSEGYQPQHF	TGCGCCAGCAGTGAGGGGTATCAGCCCCAGCATTTT
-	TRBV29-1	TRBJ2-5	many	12	CSASVRQETQYF	TGCAGCGCTAGCGTTCGGCAAGAGACCCAGTACTTC
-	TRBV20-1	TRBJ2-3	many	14	CSARPSGLTDTQYF	TGCAGTGCTAGACCCAGCGGACTCACAGATACGCAGTATTTT